The source of this T cell receptor (beta chain) is a study of CD8 T cells in Susac syndrome (dated by TCRdb to between 2018 and 2020). For the study in its entirety: The study used repertoire sequencing to test whether antigen drove CD8+ T cell activation and differentiation in Susac syndrome. CD8+ T cell repertoire clonality was compared between more than ten healthy donors, some 14 Susac syndrome patients and approximately 16 multiple sclerosis patients. General conclusions and limits of the study: The TCR sequencing and HLA analysis was acknowledged to have included a relatively small number of individuals.

The CDR3 sequence holds 15 residues, the cysteine and phenylalanine included. Only the CDR3 portion is preserved as DNA: 45 bases, with reading frame beginning at the first base. Via the germline V gene (reference sequence), CDR1 is DFQATT and CDR2 SNEGSKA. V lost 6 bases and J lost 7 bases; the stretch between them is 23 bases long. RNA was extracted with the RNeasy kit and about 0.5 to 1 ug was reverse transcribed using random hexamers. The immunoSEQ multiplex PCR assay, covering 54 Vbeta and 13 Jbeta segments, was used to amplify TCR beta CDR3 regions. PCR amplification bias was corrected by using a synthetic template baseline for primer optimization and computational correction. The study's own analysis went as follows. Reads were annotated to V, D and J genes per IMGT and analyzed with immunoSEQ Analyzer, keeping only productive sequences. Clonality was computed as one minus Shannon entropy normalized by log2 of the number of productive unique sequences. Public and private clones were assessed among the 100 most prevalent clones of each patient and control. Susac-specific clones were defined as absent from healthy and MS cohorts, about 1,100 published viral clones and other ImmuneACCESS disease sequences. TCRdb's own reprocessing of the public reads used fastp at Q25 and MiXCR and kept productive beta chains. Each record represents a unique CDR3 protein, reported with the most common genes and DNA among its rows. The V and J calls follow TCRdb's processing rather than the paper's. Present in this sample are 130,000 to 150,000 distinct CDR3 sequences, approximately 95% of which were seen just once. The ten largest clones add up to approximately 0.25% of the sample.

High-throughput TCR beta sequencing profiled peripheral blood CD8+ and CD4+ T cells from healthy donors, Susac syndrome patients and multiple sclerosis patients. Healthy donors were age- and sex-matched controls. Bulk CD8+ and CD4+ T cells were purified by magnetic negative isolation, while CD8+ TEMRA cells were enriched using FACS. Blood was drawn into EDTA tubes, processed within 24 hours, and PBMCs were isolated by density gradient centrifugation. PBMCs intended for TCR sequencing were frozen in liquid nitrogen and were later thawed in a 37 degrees C water bath. A purity of at least 90% was achieved for sorted or isolated CD4+, CD8+ and CD8+ TEMRA cells. Remarks on this clonotype: Its antigen is not yet known. There are no base qualities to consult, and no much larger clone falls within one base.

Sequencing was carried out using CD8+ T cells from PBMCs. The chain uses TRBV20-1 and TRBJ2-3; there is no confident call for the D gene. This receptor was obtained from a human donor in good health. The DNA is TGCAGTGCCGTCGTCCGCGGTCCAAGGACGAATACGCAGTATTTT. Its translation reads: CSAVVRGPRTNTQYF.